What follows describes a single T cell receptor (beta chain). Authors' processing steps: Reference gene primer amplification yielded estimated nucleated cell counts. The table came from immunoSEQ multiplex PCR; TCRdb's copy has only in-frame clones and leaves some out. Clone size and the V and J calls come from that table; the DNA yielded D and trimming. In the table there are 160,000 or so clones, roughly nine tenths of which are singletons. The CDR3 spans 19 residues. Germline V lookup: CDR1 LGHNA, CDR2 YSLEER. V lost 2 bases to trimming and J lost 0 bases; unmatched junction nucleotides: 8. The record originates from a study of blood T cell repertoires in COVID-19.

Sequencing was performed on peripheral blood. The receptor was isolated from a woman in her 70s with acute or convalescent COVID-19. The rearrangement uses TRBV4-3 and TRBJ2-1; 12 positions match TRBD2. The CDR3 DNA sequence: TGCGCCAGCAGCCAACCGCGGACTAGCGGGGCGACCTCCTACAATGAGCAGTTCTTC. It codes for CASSQPRTSGATSYNEQFF.